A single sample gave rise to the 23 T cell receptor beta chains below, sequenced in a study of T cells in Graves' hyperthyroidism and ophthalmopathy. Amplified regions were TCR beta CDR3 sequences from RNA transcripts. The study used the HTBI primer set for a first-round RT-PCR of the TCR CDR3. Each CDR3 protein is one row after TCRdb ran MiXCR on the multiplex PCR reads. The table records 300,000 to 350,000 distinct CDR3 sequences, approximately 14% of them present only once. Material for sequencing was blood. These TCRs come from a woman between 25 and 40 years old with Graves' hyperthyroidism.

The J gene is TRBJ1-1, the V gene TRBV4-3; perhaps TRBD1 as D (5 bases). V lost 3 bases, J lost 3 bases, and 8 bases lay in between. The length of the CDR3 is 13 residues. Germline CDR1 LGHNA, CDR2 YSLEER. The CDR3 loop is CASSHSQDTEAFF. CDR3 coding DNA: TGCGCCAGCAGCCACTCACAGGACACTGAAGCTTTCTTT.

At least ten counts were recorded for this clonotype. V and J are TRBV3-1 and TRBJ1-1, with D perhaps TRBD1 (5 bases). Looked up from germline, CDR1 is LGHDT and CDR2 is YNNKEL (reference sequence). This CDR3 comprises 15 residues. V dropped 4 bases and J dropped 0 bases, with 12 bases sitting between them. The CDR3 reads CASSPWGTMNTEAFF. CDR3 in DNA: TGTGCCAGCAGCCCGTGGGGGACGATGAACACTGAAGCTTTCTTT.

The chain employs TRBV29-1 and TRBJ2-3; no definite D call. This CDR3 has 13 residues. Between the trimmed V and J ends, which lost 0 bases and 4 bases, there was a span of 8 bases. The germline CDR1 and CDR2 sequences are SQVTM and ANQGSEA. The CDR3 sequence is CSVEDSLADTQYF. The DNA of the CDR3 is TGCAGCGTTGAAGATTCACTCGCAGATACGCAGTATTTT.

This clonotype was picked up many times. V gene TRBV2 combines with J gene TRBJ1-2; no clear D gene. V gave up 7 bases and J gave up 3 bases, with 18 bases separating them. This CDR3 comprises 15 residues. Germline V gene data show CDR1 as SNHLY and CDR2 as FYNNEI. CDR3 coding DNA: TGTGCCAGCAATCCGCGGACCGGTCTCGACTATGGCTACACCTTC. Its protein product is CASNPRTGLDYGYTF. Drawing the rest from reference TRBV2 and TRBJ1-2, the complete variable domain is EPEVTQTPSHQVTQMGQEVILRCVPISNHLYFYWYRQILGQKVEFLVSFYNNEISEKSEIFDDQFSVERPDGSNFTLKIRSTKLEDSAMYFCASNPRTGLDYGYTFGSGTRLTVV.

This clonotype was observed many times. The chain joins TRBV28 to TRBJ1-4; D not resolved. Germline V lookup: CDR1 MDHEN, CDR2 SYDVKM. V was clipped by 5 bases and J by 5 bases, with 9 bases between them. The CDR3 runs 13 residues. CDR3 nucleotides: TGTGCCAGCAGTGGCGACGGAAATGAAAAACTGTTTTTT. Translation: CASSGDGNEKLFF.

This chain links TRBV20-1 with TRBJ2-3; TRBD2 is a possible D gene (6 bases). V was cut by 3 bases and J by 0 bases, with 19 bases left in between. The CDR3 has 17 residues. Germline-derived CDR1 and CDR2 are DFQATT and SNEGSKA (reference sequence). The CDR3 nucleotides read TGCAGTGCTAGGGTCCTTGGGGGGTTCCCTAGCACAGATACGCAGTATTTT. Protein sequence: CSARVLGGFPSTDTQYF.

The CDR3 DNA follows: TGTGCCACAGATAGCGAGCGCGGGACCTACAATGAGCAGTTCTTC. This encodes CATDSERGTYNEQFF. The chain uses TRBV24-1 and TRBJ2-1; possibly TRBD2 for D (6 bases). The CDR3 contains 15 residues. Germline CDR1 reads KGHDR; CDR2 reads SFDVKD. V was pared by 10 bases and J by 2 bases, with 17 bases between.

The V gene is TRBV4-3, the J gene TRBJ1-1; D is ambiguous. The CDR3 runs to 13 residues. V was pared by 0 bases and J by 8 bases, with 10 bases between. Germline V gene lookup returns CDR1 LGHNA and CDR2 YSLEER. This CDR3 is CASSQEAGGEAFF. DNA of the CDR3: TGCGCCAGCAGCCAAGAGGCTGGTGGAGAAGCTTTCTTT.

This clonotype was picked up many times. CDR3: CASTVRRGNEQFF. The CDR3 DNA follows: TGTGCCAGCACGGTTCGCCGTGGCAATGAGCAGTTCTTC. The chain uses TRBV28 and TRBJ2-1; D uncertain. V lost 7 bases to trimming and J lost 6 bases, with 13 bases between them. This CDR3 is 13 amino acids long. Per germline, CDR1 MDHEN and CDR2 SYDVKM.

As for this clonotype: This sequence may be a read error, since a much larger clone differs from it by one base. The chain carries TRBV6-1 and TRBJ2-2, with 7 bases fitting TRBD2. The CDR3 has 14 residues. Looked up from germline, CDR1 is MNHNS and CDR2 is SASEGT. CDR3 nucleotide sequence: TGTCCCAGCAGTGAAGCGGGAAACACCGGGGAGCTGTTTTTT. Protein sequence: CPSSEAGNTGELFF.

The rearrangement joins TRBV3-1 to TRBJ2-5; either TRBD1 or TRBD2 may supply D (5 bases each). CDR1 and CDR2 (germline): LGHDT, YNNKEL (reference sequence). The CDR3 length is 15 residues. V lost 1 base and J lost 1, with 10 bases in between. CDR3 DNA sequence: TGTGCCAGCAGCCAAGGGGGGACCGGCCAAGAGACCCAGTACTTC. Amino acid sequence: CASSQGGTGQETQYF.

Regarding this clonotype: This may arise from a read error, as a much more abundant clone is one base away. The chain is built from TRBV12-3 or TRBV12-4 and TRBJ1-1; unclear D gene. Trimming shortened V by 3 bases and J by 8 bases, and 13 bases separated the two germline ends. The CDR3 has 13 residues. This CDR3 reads CASSLPSFSEAFF. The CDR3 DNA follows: TGTGCCAGCAGTTTGCCCTCCTTCTCGGAAGCTTTCTTT.

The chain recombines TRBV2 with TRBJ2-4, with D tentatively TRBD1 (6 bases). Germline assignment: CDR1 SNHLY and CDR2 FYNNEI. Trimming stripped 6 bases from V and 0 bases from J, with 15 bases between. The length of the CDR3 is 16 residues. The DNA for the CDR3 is TGTGCCAGCAGGACGGACAAGGGGGTAGCCAAAAACATTCAGTACTTC. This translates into CASRTDKGVAKNIQYF. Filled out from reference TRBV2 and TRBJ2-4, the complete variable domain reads EPEVTQTPSHQVTQMGQEVILRCVPISNHLYFYWYRQILGQKVEFLVSFYNNEISEKSEIFDDQFSVERPDGSNFTLKIRSTKLEDSAMYFCASRTDKGVAKNIQYFGAGTRLSVL.

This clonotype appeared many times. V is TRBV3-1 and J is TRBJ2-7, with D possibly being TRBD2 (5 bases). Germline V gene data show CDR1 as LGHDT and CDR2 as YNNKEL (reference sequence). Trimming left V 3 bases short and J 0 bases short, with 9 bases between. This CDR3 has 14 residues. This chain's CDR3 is CASSHSGRSYEQYF. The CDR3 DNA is TGTGCCAGCAGCCACAGCGGCCGCTCCTACGAGCAGTACTTC.

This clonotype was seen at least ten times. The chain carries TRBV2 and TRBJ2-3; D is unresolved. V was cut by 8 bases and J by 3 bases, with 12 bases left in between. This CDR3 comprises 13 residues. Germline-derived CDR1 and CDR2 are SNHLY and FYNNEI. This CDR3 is CASHWSTTDTQYF. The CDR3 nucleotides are TGTGCCAGCCATTGGAGCACGACAGATACGCAGTATTTT. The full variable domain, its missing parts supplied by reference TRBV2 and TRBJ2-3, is EPEVTQTPSHQVTQMGQEVILRCVPISNHLYFYWYRQILGQKVEFLVSFYNNEISEKSEIFDDQFSVERPDGSNFTLKIRSTKLEDSAMYFCASHWSTTDTQYFGPGTRLTVL.

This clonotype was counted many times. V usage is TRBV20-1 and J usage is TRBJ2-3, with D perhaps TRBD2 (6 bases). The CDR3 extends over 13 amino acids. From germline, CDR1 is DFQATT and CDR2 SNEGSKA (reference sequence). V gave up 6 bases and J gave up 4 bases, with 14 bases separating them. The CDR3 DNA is TGCAGTGCCCGGGCCCCGGGGGCAGATACGCAGTATTTT. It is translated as CSARAPGADTQYF.

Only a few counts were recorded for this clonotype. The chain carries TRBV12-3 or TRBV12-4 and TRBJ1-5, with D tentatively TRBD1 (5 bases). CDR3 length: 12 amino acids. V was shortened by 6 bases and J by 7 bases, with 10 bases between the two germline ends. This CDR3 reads CASRGESQPQHF. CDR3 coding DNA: TGTGCCAGCAGGGGGGAAAGCCAGCCCCAGCATTTT.

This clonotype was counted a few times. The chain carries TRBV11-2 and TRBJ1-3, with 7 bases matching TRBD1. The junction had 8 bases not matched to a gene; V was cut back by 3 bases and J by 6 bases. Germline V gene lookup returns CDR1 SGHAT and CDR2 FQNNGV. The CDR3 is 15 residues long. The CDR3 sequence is CASSFYGTGVNTIYF. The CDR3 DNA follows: TGTGCCAGCAGCTTTTACGGAACAGGGGTAAACACCATATATTTT.

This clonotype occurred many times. CDR3 in amino acids: CASGVGGANVLTF. The CDR3 nucleotides read TGTGCCAGCGGGGTAGGGGGGGCCAACGTCCTGACTTTC. This chain uses TRBV11-2 with TRBJ2-6, with no clear D. The CDR3 loop spans 13 amino acids. V gave up 8 bases and J gave up 4 bases, with 9 bases separating them. Germline V lookup: CDR1 SGHAT, CDR2 FQNNGV.

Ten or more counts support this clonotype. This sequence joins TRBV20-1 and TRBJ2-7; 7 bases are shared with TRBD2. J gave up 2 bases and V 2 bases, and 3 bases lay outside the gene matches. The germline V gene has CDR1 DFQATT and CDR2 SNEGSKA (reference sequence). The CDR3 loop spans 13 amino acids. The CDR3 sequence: CSARQAGPYEQYF. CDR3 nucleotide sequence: TGCAGTGCTAGACAAGCGGGGCCCTACGAGCAGTACTTC.

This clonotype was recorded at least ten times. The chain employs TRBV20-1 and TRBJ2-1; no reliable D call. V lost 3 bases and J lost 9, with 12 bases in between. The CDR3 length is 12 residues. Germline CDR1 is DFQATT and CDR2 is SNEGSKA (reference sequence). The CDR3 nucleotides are TGCAGTGCTAGTACAGTGTTCGGTGAGCAGTTCTTC. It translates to CSASTVFGEQFF.

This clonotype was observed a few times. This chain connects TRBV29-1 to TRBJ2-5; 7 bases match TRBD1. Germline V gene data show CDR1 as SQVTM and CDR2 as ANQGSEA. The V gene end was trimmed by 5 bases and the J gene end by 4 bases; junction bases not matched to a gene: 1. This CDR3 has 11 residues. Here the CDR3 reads CSVNRGETQYF. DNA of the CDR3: TGCAGCGTTAACAGGGGAGAGACCCAGTACTTC.

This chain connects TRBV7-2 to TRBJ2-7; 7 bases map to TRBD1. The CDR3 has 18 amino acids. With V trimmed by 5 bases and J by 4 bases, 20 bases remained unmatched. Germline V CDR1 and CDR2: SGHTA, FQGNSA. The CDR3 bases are TGTGCCAGCAGCACAAGCCGGGACAGCCGACCCAAGTATTACGAGCAGTACTTC. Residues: CASSTSRDSRPKYYEQYF.